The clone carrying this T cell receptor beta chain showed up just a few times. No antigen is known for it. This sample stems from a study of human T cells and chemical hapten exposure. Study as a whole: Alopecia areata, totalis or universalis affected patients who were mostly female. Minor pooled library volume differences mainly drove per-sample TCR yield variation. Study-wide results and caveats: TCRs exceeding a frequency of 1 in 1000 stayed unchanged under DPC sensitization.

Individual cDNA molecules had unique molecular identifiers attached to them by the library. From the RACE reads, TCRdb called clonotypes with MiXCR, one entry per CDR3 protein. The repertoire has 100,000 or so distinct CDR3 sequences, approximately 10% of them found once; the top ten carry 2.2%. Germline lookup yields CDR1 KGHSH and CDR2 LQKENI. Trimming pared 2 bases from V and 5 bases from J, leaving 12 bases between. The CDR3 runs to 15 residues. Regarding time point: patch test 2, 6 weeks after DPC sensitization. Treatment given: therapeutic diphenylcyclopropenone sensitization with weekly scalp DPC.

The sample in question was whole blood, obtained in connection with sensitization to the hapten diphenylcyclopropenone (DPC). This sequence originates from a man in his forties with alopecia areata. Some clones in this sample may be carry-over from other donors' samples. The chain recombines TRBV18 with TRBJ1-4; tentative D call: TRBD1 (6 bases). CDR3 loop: CASSPATGINEKLFF. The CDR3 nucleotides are TGTGCCAGCTCACCAGCCACAGGGATAAATGAAAAACTGTTTTTT.